This T cell receptor beta chain originates from a study of radiation and T cells in renal cell carcinoma. Study overall: Nephrectomy followed 15 Gy stereotactic body radiation by 4 weeks.

Here immunoSEQ multiplex PCR was the method, and the copy in TCRdb shows in-frame clones only, minus some. The sample holds roughly 80,000 clones, 65% to 90% seen once. A word on this clone: Its specificity is not known.

Whole-study findings and limits: Without pretreatment biopsies, baseline tumor clonotype presence was undetermined. In blood, top tumor clones expanded by 2 weeks, shrinking by 4.

Sample time point: blood 2 weeks post-SBRT. The treatment denotes: 15 Gy SBRT to primary tumor, nephrectomy 4 weeks later. Serial blood draws occurred at baseline and 2 and 4 weeks post-SBRT. V dropped 0 bases and J dropped 5 bases, with 11 bases sitting between them. The CDR3 runs to 14 residues. CDR1 is LGHNA and CDR2 is YNFKEQ in the germline V gene. This clonotype was sampled from a woman aged 50 to 60 with renal cell carcinoma. The genes are TRBV4-2 and TRBJ2-7, with no clear D. Sequenced material: blood, taken from a patient whose treatment included radiotherapy and nephrectomy. CDR3 nucleotides: TGTGCCAGCAGCCAAGATCCCGTTTTCAACGAGCAGTACTTC. Residues: CASSQDPVFNEQYF.